This T cell receptor beta chain was captured by sequencing in a study of Graves' ophthalmopathy and Graves' hyperthyroidism. General study points: Blood also harbored most expanded thyroid clonotypes above 0.001 frequency.

Diagnostic conclusions were grounded in clinical symptoms, serum thyroxine, TRAb, thyroid ultrasound and orbital computed tomography. Sampling over 8 ml of fresh peripheral blood provided the PBMCs. The table lists this clonotype with many counts. Its antigen remains unidentified. Deletions cut 5 bases from V and 7 bases from J, with 14 bases between. The CDR3 has 13 amino acids. Germline loops: CDR1 MNHEY, CDR2 SMNVEV (reference sequence). From RNA, the CDR3 regions of TCR beta chains were amplified and sequenced. Second-round multiplex PCR followed a first-round RT-PCR using HTBI primers. MiXCR was run by TCRdb on the multiplex PCR reads, yielding one entry per CDR3 protein. This table holds 150,000 to 200,000 distinct CDR3 sequences, around 40% found once.

The TCR originated in a man aged 30-40 years with Graves' ophthalmopathy. The sample consisted of peripheral blood. The chain recombines TRBV27 with TRBJ1-1; D might be TRBD1 (5 bases). This CDR3 is CASSPLGRGEAFF. DNA for the CDR3: TGTGCCAGCAGTCCCCTGGGGAGGGGTGAAGCTTTCTTT.